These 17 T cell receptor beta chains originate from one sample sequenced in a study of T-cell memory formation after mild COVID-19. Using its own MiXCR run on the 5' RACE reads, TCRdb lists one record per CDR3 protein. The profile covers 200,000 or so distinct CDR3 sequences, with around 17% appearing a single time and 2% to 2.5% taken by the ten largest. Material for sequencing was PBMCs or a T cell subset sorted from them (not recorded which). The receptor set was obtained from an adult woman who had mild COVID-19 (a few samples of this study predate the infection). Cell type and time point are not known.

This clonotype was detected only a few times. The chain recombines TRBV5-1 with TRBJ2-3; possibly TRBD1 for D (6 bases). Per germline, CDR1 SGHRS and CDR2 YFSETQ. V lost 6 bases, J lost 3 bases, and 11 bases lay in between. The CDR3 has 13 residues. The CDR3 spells CASKQGETDTQYF. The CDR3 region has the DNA TGCGCCAGCAAACAGGGTGAGACAGATACGCAGTATTTT.

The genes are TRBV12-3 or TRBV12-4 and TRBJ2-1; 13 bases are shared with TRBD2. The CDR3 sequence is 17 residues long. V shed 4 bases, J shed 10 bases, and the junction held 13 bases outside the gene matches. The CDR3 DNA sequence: TGTGCCAGCAGTTCCACCTCCGGGACTAGCGGGACTCAGGAGCAGTTCTTC. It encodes CASSSTSGTSGTQEQFF.

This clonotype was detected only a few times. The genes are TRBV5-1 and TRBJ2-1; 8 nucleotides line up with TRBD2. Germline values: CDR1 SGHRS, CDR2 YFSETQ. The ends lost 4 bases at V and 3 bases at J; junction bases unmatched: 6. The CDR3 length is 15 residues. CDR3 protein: CASSGGGLVYNEQFF. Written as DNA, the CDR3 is TGCGCCAGCAGCGGGGGGGGACTAGTCTACAATGAGCAGTTCTTC.

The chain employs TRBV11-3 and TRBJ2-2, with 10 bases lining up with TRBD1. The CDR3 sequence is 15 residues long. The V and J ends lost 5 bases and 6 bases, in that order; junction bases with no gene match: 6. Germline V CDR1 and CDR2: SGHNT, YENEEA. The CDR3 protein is CASSRGTGVSGELFF. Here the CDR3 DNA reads TGTGCCAGCAGCCGCGGGACAGGGGTTTCCGGGGAGCTGTTTTTT.

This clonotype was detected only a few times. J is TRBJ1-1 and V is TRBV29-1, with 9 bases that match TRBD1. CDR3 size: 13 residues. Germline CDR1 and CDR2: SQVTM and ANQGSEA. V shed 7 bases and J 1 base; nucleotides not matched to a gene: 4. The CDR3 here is CSDTGQGNTEAFF. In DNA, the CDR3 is TGCAGCGATACGGGACAGGGGAACACTGAAGCTTTCTTT. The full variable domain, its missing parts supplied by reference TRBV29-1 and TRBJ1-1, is SAVISQKPSRDICQRGTSLTIQCQVDSQVTMMFWYRQQPGQSLTLIATANQGSEATYESGFVIDKFPISRPNLTFSTLTVSNMSPEDSSIYLCSDTGQGNTEAFFGQGTRLTVV.

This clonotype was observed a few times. CDR3 in DNA: TGTGCCAGCAGCTTGGGGGCGGGGGCTGTTTTAGAGACCCAGTACTTC. It codes for CASSLGAGAVLETQYF. The chain combines TRBV5-5 with TRBJ2-5; a possible D gene is TRBD2 (7 bases). The germline V and J ends were trimmed by 0 bases and 4 bases, with 16 bases remaining between them. The CDR3 is made up of 16 amino acids. Germline V gene data show CDR1 as SGHKS and CDR2 as YYEKEE (reference sequence). The variable domain in full, completed from reference TRBV5-5 and TRBJ2-5, reads DAGVTQSPTHLIKTRGQQVTLRCSPISGHKSVSWYQQVLGQGPQFIFQYYEKEERGRGNFPDRFSARQFPNYSSELNVNALLLGDSALYLCASSLGAGAVLETQYFGPGTRLLVL.

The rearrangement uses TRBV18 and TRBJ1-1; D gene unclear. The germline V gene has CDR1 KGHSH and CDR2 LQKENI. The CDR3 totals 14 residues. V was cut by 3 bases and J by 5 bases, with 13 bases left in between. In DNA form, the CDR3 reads TGTGCCAGCTCACCTTATCCGGATGGGACTGAAGCTTTCTTT. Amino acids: CASSPYPDGTEAFF.

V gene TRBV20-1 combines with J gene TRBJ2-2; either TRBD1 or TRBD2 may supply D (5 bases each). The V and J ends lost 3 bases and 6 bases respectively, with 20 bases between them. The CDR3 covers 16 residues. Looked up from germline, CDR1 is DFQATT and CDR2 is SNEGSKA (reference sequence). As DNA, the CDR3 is TGCAGTGCTAGTCGGCAGGGAGTTGGGGGACCCGGGGAGCTGTTTTTT. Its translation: CSASRQGVGGPGELFF.

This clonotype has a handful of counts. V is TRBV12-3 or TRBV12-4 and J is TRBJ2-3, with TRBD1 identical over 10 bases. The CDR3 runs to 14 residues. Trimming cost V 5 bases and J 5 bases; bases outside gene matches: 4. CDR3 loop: CASSRDRGQDTQYF. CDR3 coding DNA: TGTGCCAGCAGTCGGGACAGGGGCCAAGATACGCAGTATTTT.

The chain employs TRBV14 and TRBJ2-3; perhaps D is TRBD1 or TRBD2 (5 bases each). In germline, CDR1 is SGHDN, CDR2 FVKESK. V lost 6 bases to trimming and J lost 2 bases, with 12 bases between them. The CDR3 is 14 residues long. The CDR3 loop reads CASRQAGTTDTQYF. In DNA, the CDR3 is TGTGCCAGCAGACAGGCAGGGACCACAGATACGCAGTATTTT.

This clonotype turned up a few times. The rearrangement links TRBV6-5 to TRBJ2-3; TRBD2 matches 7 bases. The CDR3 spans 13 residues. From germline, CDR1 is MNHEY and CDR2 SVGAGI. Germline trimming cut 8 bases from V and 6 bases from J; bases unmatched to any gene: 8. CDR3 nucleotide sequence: TGTGCCAGCCAAGAGCGGGGCCTCGATACGCAGTATTTT. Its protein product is CASQERGLDTQYF.

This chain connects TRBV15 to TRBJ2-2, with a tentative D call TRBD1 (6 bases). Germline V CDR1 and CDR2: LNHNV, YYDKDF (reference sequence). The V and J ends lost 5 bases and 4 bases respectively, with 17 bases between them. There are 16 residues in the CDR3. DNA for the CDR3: TGTGCCACCAGCGGAGGACAGACCCCGGGCACCGGGGAGCTGTTTTTT. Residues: CATSGGQTPGTGELFF.

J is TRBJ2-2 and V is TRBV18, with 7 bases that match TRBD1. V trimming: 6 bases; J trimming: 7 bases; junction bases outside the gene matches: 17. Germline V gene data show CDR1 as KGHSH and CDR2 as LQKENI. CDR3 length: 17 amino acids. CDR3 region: CASSPISRTGMNGELFF. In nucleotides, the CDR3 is TGTGCCAGCTCTCCGATATCTCGGACAGGCATGAACGGGGAGCTGTTTTTT.

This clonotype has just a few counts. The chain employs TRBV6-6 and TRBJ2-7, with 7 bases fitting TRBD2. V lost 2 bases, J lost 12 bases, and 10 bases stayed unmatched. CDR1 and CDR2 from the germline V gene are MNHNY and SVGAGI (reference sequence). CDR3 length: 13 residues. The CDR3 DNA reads TGTGCCAGCAGTTACGCCTCCAAGCGGGACCGGTACTTC. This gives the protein CASSYASKRDRYF.

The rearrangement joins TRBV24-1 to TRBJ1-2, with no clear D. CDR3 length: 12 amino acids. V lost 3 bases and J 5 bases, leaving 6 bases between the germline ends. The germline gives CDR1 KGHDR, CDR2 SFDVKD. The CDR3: CATSDRIYGYTF. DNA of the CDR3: TGTGCCACCAGTGATCGGATTTATGGCTACACCTTC.

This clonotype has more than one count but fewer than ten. CDR3: CATSSGLSYEQYF. The CDR3 DNA reads as TGTGCCACCAGCTCGGGCCTCTCCTACGAGCAGTACTTC. The chain carries TRBV24-1 and TRBJ2-7; D is ambiguous. Germline CDR1 reads KGHDR; CDR2 reads SFDVKD. Trimming stripped 7 bases from V and 0 bases from J, with 9 bases between. The CDR3 covers 13 residues.

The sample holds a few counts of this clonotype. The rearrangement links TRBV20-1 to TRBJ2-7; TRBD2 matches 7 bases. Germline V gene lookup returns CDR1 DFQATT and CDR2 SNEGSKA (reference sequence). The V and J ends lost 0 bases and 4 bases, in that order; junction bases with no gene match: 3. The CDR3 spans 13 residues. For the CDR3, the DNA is TGCAGTGCTAGAGAGGCGGGAGCATACGAGCAGTACTTC. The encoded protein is CSAREAGAYEQYF.